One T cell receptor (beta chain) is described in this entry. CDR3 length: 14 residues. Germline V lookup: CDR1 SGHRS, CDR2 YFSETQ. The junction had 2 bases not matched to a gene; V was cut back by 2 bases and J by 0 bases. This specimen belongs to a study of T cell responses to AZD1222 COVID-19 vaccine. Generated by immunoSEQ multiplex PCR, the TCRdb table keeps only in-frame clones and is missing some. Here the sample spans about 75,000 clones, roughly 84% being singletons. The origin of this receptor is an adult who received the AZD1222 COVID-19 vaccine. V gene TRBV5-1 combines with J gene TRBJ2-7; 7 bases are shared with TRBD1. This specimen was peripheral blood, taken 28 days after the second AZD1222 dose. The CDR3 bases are TGCGCCAGCAGCTTAAGGGACAGCTCCTACGAGCAGTACTTC. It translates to CASSLRDSSYEQYF. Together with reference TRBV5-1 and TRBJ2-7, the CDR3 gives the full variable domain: KAGVTQTPRYLIKTRGQQVTLSCSPISGHRSVSWYQQTPGQGLQFLFEYFSETQRNKGNFPGRFSGRQFSNSRSEMNVSTLELGDSALYLCASSLRDSSYEQYFGPGTRLTVT.